This passage covers 25 T cell receptor beta chains from one sample sequenced in a study of T cell responses to AZD1222 COVID-19 vaccine. Generated by immunoSEQ multiplex PCR, the TCRdb table keeps only in-frame clones and is missing some. The sample carries 98,000 or so clones, about 82% recorded once. The sample was peripheral blood, taken on day 0 of AZD1222 vaccination. These receptors all stem from an adult in good health.

V and J are TRBV19 and TRBJ2-2; D is unclear. Germline V lookup: CDR1 LNHDA, CDR2 SQIVND (reference sequence). V shed 11 bases and J shed 0 bases, with 7 bases lying between them. This CDR3 is 12 amino acids long. DNA for the CDR3: TGTGCCGTCGATACGAACACCGGGGAGCTGTTTTTT. Translating gives CAVDTNTGELFF.

The V call is TRBV5-4, the J call TRBJ2-7; TRBD2 matches at 10 bases. With V trimmed by 3 bases and J by 5 bases, 8 bases remained unmatched. Germline CDR1 is SGHNT and CDR2 is YYREEE (reference sequence). The CDR3 runs to 15 residues. The CDR3 is CASSSDGTSVDEQYF. DNA of the CDR3: TGTGCCAGCAGCTCCGACGGGACTAGCGTCGACGAGCAGTACTTC.

The chain is built from TRBV19 and TRBJ2-7; D tentatively fits TRBD1 or TRBD2 (6 bases each). The germline V gene encodes CDR1 LNHDA and CDR2 SQIVND (reference sequence). Trimming took 4 bases from V and 3 from J, leaving 16 bases between them. This CDR3 comprises 15 residues. This CDR3 is CASSTTPGAVYEQYF. The CDR3 nucleotides read TGTGCCAGTAGTACCACTCCGGGGGCGGTCTACGAGCAGTACTTC.

The chain carries TRBV4-1 and TRBJ1-1, with 7 bases aligning to TRBD1. The V and J ends lost 1 base and 1 base, in that order; junction bases with no gene match: 9. This CDR3 has 17 residues. The V gene's germline CDR1 is MGHRA and CDR2 YSYEKL. The CDR3: CASSQATSGTANTEAFF. The CDR3 DNA reads as TGCGCCAGCAGCCAAGCAACTTCCGGGACAGCGAACACTGAAGCTTTCTTT.

The chain links TRBV13 to TRBJ2-7; TRBD1 aligns across 7 bases. The CDR3 extends over 16 amino acids. The germline V gene has CDR1 PRHDT and CDR2 FYEKMQ (reference sequence). Germline trimming cut 2 bases from V and 6 bases from J; bases unmatched to any gene: 13. The DNA of the CDR3 is TGTGCCAGCAGCTTAAGGGGTCGGGACAGAAAGGCCGAGCAGTACTTC. Translating gives CASSLRGRDRKAEQYF.

This clone was picked up a small number of times. The CDR3 DNA reads TGTGCCAGCAGCCCGGACAGCCAAGAAGCTTTCTTT. Residues: CASSPDSQEAFF. V gene TRBV12-3 or TRBV12-4 combines with J gene TRBJ1-1, with TRBD1 as a possible D gene (6 bases). V gave up 6 bases and J gave up 8 bases, with 13 bases separating them. CDR3 length: 12 residues.

The chain uses TRBV3-1 (or the pseudogene TRBV3-2) and TRBJ1-4, with 11 bases identical to TRBD1. Losses at the gene ends were 4 bases for V and 8 bases for J; bases not matched to a gene: 3. Per the germline V gene, CDR1 is LGHDT and CDR2 is YNNKEL (reference sequence). This CDR3 contains 14 residues. The CDR3 sequence: CASSRTGGDEKLFF. CDR3 bases: TGTGCCAGCAGCCGGACAGGGGGCGACGAAAAACTGTTTTTT.

This chain uses TRBV30 with TRBJ2-7; possibly TRBD2 for D (5 bases). Per the germline V gene, CDR1 is GTSNPN and CDR2 is SVGIG (reference sequence). V dropped 5 bases and J dropped 0 bases, with 8 bases sitting between them. The CDR3 has 12 residues. For the CDR3, the DNA is TGTGCCTGGGGGAGCAACTCCTACGAGCAGTACTTC. Translation gives CAWGSNSYEQYF.

In this sample, this clone turned up once. The V and J genes are TRBV29-1 and TRBJ1-5; 10 nucleotides line up with TRBD1. The CDR3 is 15 residues long. Germline CDR1 reads SQVTM; CDR2 reads ANQGSEA. Unmatched junction bases numbered 7, after V lost 4 bases and J lost 4 bases. The CDR3 here is CSVVKDRGSNQPQHF. CDR3 DNA: TGCAGCGTTGTCAAGGACAGGGGGTCGAATCAGCCCCAGCATTTT.

The sample holds one count of this clone. The chain uses TRBV5-4 and TRBJ1-5; 9 bases map to TRBD1. The ends lost 0 bases at V and 0 bases at J; junction bases unmatched: 10. Germline lookup yields CDR1 SGHNT and CDR2 YYREEE (reference sequence). The CDR3 consists of 19 residues. The CDR3 region is CASSLGGGQGVYSNQPQHF. DNA of the CDR3: TGTGCCAGCAGCTTGGGTGGGGGACAGGGCGTATATAGCAATCAGCCCCAGCATTTT.

The J gene is TRBJ1-1, the V gene TRBV30; tentative D call: TRBD1 (5 bases). Trimming took 7 bases from V and 0 from J, leaving 15 bases between them. The CDR3 has 14 amino acids. Germline CDR1 GTSNPN, CDR2 SVGIG (reference sequence). The CDR3: CAFPGGEVNTEAFF. As DNA, the CDR3 is TGTGCCTTCCCCGGGGGGGAGGTGAACACTGAAGCTTTCTTT.

This chain connects TRBV24-1 to TRBJ2-2; 10 bases fit TRBD1. The germline V gene encodes CDR1 KGHDR and CDR2 SFDVKD. The CDR3 runs 14 residues. V was pared by 8 bases and J by 4 bases, with 3 bases of the junction left unmatched. CDR3 region: CATKRTGGTGELFF. DNA for the CDR3: TGTGCCACCAAACGGACAGGGGGCACCGGGGAGCTGTTTTTT.

This chain joins TRBV4-2 and TRBJ1-2; perhaps TRBD1 as D (5 bases). The CDR3 contains 13 residues. The ends were cut back, 5 bases at V and 3 bases at J, with 10 bases in the middle. Germline lookup yields CDR1 LGHNA and CDR2 YNFKEQ. CDR3 residues: CASSETDYYGYTF. CDR3 DNA: TGTGCCAGCAGCGAGACAGACTACTATGGCTACACCTTC.

The rearrangement uses TRBV3-1 (or the pseudogene TRBV3-2) and TRBJ2-4; perhaps D is TRBD1 or TRBD2 (5 bases each). The V and J ends lost 0 bases and 6 bases respectively, with 12 bases between them. CDR1 is LGHDT and CDR2 is YNNKEL in the germline V gene (reference sequence). The length of the CDR3 is 15 residues. This CDR3 is CASSQDVGVGNIQYF. CDR3 nucleotide sequence: TGTGCCAGCAGCCAAGACGTGGGGGTAGGAAACATTCAGTACTTC.

V and J are TRBV7-2 and TRBJ1-2, with 9 bases that match TRBD1. The CDR3 is 14 amino acids. Losses at the gene ends were 5 bases for V and 3 bases for J; bases not matched to a gene: 4. Germline V lookup: CDR1 SGHTA, CDR2 FQGNSA. The CDR3, as DNA: TGTGCCAGCAGCCAAGGGGACAGGGACTATGGCTACACCTTC. Translating gives CASSQGDRDYGYTF.

The chain recombines TRBV19 with TRBJ1-5, with D possibly matching TRBD1 (5 bases). V was clipped by 4 bases and J by 0 bases, with 16 bases between them. The CDR3 contains 17 residues. CDR1 and CDR2 (germline): LNHDA, SQIVND (reference sequence). The CDR3 loop is CASSNRLDSYSNQPQHF. CDR3 nucleotide sequence: TGTGCCAGTAGTAACAGACTCGACAGTTATAGCAATCAGCCCCAGCATTTT.

This chain uses TRBV11-1 with TRBJ2-1; 13 positions match TRBD2. Germline V CDR1 and CDR2: SGHAT, FQDESV (reference sequence). The length of the CDR3 is 16 residues. Trimming removed 6 bases from V and 7 bases from J; junction bases left unmatched: 9. The CDR3 DNA is TGTGCCAGCAGGACCCCCGGGACTAGCGGGGTAAATGAGCAGTTCTTC. Translating gives CASRTPGTSGVNEQFF.

This chain uses TRBV6-5 with TRBJ2-3; TRBD2 matches 9 bases. This CDR3 spans 16 amino acids. The germline V gene encodes CDR1 MNHEY and CDR2 SVGAGI. Trimming removed 2 bases from V and 2 bases from J; junction bases left unmatched: 5. This CDR3 is CASSYGRGGNTDTQYF. Written as DNA, the CDR3 is TGTGCCAGCAGTTACGGGCGGGGGGGGAACACAGATACGCAGTATTTT.

This clone was counted a few times. The chain carries TRBV28 and TRBJ1-5; 11 positions agree with TRBD1. Germline loops: CDR1 MDHEN, CDR2 SYDVKM. This CDR3 spans 18 amino acids. The junction had 16 bases not matched to a gene; V was cut back by 5 bases and J by 7 bases. CDR3 nucleotides: TGTGCCAGCAGTCCCGGGACAGGGGGTTCTCGGGTTCGGCAGCCCCAGCATTTT. Protein: CASSPGTGGSRVRQPQHF.

This chain uses TRBV28 with TRBJ2-2; maybe TRBD2 (5 bases). Germline CDR1 reads MDHEN; CDR2 reads SYDVKM. The CDR3 runs to 16 residues. Trimming took off 5 bases at V and 1 base at J, with 14 bases between the two ends. This CDR3 reads CASSLDLSENTGELFF. The CDR3 DNA reads TGTGCCAGCAGTCTTGACCTTAGCGAGAACACCGGGGAGCTGTTTTTT. The full variable domain, its missing parts supplied by reference TRBV28 and TRBJ2-2, is DVKVTQSSRYLVKRTGEKVFLECVQDMDHENMFWYRQDPGLGLRLIYFSYDVKMKEKGDIPEGYSVSREKKERFSLILESASTNQTSMYLCASSLDLSENTGELFFGEGSRLTVL.

The CDR3 is CASSSWDHLNYGYTF. The DNA of the CDR3 is TGTGCCAGCAGCTCCTGGGACCACCTTAACTATGGCTACACCTTC. J is TRBJ1-2 and V is TRBV5-8; D possibly corresponds to TRBD1 (5 bases). CDR3 size: 15 residues. Trimming stripped 3 bases from V and 1 base from J, with 13 bases between. Germline assignment: CDR1 SGHTS and CDR2 YDEGEE. The full variable domain, its missing parts supplied by reference TRBV5-8 and TRBJ1-2, is EAGVTQSPTHLIKTRGQQATLRCSPISGHTSVYWYQQALGLGLQFLLWYDEGEERNRGNFPPRFSGRQFPNYSSELNVNALELEDSALYLCASSSWDHLNYGYTFGSGTRLTVV.

The V call is TRBV5-4, the J call TRBJ2-7; 7 bases are shared with TRBD2. From germline, CDR1 is SGHNT and CDR2 YYREEE (reference sequence). The CDR3 sequence is 15 residues long. The ends lost 4 bases at V and 3 bases at J; junction bases unmatched: 10. The CDR3 spells CASSPRAGTNYEQYF. The CDR3 bases are TGTGCCAGCAGCCCCCGGGCAGGGACTAACTACGAGCAGTACTTC.

The chain uses TRBV10-3 and TRBJ2-7; TRBD1 agrees at 8 bases. The CDR3 runs 14 residues. V shed 6 bases and J 0 bases; nucleotides not matched to a gene: 4. Per germline, CDR1 ENHRY and CDR2 SYGVKD. The CDR3 sequence is CAISLDRDSYEQYF. The CDR3 nucleotides read TGTGCCATCAGCCTGGACAGGGACTCCTACGAGCAGTACTTC.

The chain is built from TRBV12-3 or TRBV12-4 and TRBJ2-2, with 7 nucleotides matching TRBD1. V gave up 6 bases and J gave up 3 bases; unmatched junction bases: 1. This CDR3 region has 13 residues. CDR3 DNA: TGTGCCAGCAGCAGGGGGTACACCGGGGAGCTGTTTTTT. It encodes CASSRGYTGELFF.

The chain couples TRBV6-5 to TRBJ1-1; 7 nucleotides align to TRBD1. The CDR3 covers 15 residues. Germline V gene lookup returns CDR1 MNHEY and CDR2 SVGAGI. The trim removed 7 bases at V and 5 bases at J, leaving 13 bases unmatched. The CDR3 spells CASIPIPGGGTEAFF. CDR3 bases: TGTGCCAGCATTCCAATACCAGGGGGAGGGACTGAAGCTTTCTTT.